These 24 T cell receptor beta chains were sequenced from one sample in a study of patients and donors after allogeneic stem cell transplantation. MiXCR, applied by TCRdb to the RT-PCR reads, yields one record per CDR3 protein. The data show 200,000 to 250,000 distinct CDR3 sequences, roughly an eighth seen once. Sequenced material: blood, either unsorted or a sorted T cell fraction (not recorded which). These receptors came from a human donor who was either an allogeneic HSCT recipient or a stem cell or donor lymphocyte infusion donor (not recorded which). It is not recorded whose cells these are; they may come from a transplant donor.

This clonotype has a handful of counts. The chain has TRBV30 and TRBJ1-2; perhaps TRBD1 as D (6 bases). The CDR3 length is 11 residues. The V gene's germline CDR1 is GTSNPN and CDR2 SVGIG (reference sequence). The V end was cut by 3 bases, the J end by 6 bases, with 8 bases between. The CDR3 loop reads CAWRQGDGYTF. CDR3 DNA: TGTGCCTGGAGACAGGGTGATGGCTACACCTTC.

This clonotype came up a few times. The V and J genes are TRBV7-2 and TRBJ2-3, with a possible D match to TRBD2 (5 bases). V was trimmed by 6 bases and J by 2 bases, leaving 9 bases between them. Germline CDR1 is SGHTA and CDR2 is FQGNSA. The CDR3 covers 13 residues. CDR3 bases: TGTGCCAGCAGGAACCGGGACACAGATACGCAGTATTTT. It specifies CASRNRDTDTQYF. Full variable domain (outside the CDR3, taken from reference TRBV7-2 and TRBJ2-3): GAGVSQSPSNKVTEKGKDVELRCDPISGHTALYWYRQSLGQGLEFLIYFQGNSAPDKSGLPSDRFSAERTGGSVSTLTIQRTQQEDSAVYLCASRNRDTDTQYFGPGTRLTVL.

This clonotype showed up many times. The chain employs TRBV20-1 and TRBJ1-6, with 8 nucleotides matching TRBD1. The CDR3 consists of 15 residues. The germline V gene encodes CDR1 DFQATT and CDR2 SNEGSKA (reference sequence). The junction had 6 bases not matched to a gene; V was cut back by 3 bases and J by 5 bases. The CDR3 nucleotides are TGCAGTGCTAGGCTAACGACAGGGGATAATTCACCCCTCCACTTT. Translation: CSARLTTGDNSPLHF.

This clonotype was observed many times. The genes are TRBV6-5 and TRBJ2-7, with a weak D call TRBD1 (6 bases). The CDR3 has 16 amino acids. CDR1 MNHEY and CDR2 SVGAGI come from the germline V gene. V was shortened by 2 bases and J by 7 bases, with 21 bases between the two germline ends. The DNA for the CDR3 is TGTGCCAGCAGTTACCTGCTTGGGACACAAGTCAGGGAGCAGTACTTC. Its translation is CASSYLLGTQVREQYF.

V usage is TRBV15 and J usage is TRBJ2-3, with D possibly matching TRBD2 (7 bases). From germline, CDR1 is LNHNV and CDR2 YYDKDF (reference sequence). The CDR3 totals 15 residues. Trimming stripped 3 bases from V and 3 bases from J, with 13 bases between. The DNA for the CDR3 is TGTGCCACCAGCAGGAAACGGGGGGCGACAGATACGCAGTATTTT. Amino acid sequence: CATSRKRGATDTQYF. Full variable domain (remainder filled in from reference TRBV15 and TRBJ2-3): DAMVIQNPRYQVTQFGKPVTLSCSQTLNHNVMYWYQQKSSQAPKLLFHYYDKDFNNEADTPDNFQSRRPNTSFCFLDIRSPGLGDTAMYLCATSRKRGATDTQYFGPGTRLTVL.

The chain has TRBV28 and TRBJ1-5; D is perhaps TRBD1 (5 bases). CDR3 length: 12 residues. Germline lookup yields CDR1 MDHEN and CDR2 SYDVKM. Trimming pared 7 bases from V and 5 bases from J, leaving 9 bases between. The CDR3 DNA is TGTGCCAGCATAGGGGTATATCAGCCCCAGCATTTT. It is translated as CASIGVYQPQHF.

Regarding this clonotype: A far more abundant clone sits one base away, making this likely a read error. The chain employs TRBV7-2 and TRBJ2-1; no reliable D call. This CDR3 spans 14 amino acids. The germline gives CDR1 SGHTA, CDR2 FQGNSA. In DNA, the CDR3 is TGTGCCAGCAGCTTAGGGAGCTCCTGCAATGAGCAGTTCTTC. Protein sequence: CASSLGSSCNEQFF.

The CDR3 here is CASSLFGPSGTEAFF. Written as DNA, the CDR3 is TGTGCCAGCAGCTTGTTTGGGCCGAGTGGCACTGAAGCTTTCTTT. The gene calls are TRBV5-4 and TRBJ1-1; D is unresolved. The germline V gene has CDR1 SGHNT and CDR2 YYREEE (reference sequence). Trimming removed 1 base at V and 4 bases at J, with 14 bases between. CDR3 length: 15 amino acids.

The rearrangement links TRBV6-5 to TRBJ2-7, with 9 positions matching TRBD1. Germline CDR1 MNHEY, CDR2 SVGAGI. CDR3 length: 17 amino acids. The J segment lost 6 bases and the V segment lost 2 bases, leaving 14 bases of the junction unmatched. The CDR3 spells CASSYRTVGTGNAEQYF. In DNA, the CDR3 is TGTGCCAGCAGTTACCGGACTGTTGGGACAGGGAACGCCGAGCAGTACTTC.

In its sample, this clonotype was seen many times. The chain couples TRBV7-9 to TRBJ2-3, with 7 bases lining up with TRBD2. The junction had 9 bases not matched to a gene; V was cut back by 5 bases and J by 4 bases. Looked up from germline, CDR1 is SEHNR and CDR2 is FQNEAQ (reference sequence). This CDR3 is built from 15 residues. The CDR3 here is CASSPVGAGADTQYF. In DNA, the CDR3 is TGTGCCAGCAGCCCCGTCGGGGCGGGGGCAGATACGCAGTATTTT.

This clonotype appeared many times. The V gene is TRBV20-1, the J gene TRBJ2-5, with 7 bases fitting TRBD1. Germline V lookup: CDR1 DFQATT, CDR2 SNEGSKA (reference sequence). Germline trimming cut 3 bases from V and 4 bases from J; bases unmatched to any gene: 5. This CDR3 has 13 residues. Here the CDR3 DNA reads TGCAGTGCTAGTGACAGGGCGGGAGAGACCCAGTACTTC. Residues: CSASDRAGETQYF.

CDR3 sequence (DNA): TGTGCCGATCGAGGGCTCAACACTGAAGCTTTCTTT. The encoded protein is CADRGLNTEAFF. The rearrangement joins TRBV2 to TRBJ1-1; no definite D call. This CDR3 spans 12 amino acids. The V end was cut by 11 bases, the J end by 2 bases, with 12 bases between. Germline V gives CDR1 SNHLY, CDR2 FYNNEI.

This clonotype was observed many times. CDR3 nucleotides: TGCGCCAGCAGCCAAAACCGGAGAGCAGATACGCAGTATTTT. It translates to CASSQNRRADTQYF. V and J are TRBV4-3 and TRBJ2-3; D is unclear. Germline-derived CDR1 and CDR2 are LGHNA and YSLEER. Trimming took off 2 bases at V and 4 bases at J, with 10 bases between the two ends. The CDR3 has 14 residues.

DNA for the CDR3: TGCAGTGCTAGAGATCTGACTAGCGGGAGAATGGAGTACAATGAGCAGTTCTTC. This gives the protein CSARDLTSGRMEYNEQFF. V and J are TRBV20-1 and TRBJ2-1, with 12 bases lining up with TRBD2. The CDR3 has 18 residues. CDR1 is DFQATT, CDR2 SNEGSKA, per germline (reference sequence). After removal of 0 bases from V and 4 bases from J, the junction contained 10 bases not matched to a gene.

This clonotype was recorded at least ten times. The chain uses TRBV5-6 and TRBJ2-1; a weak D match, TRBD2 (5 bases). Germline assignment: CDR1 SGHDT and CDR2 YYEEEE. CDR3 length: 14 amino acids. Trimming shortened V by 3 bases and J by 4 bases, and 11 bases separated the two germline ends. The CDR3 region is CASSSQTGYNEQFF. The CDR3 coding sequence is TGTGCCAGCAGCTCCCAAACGGGATACAATGAGCAGTTCTTC.

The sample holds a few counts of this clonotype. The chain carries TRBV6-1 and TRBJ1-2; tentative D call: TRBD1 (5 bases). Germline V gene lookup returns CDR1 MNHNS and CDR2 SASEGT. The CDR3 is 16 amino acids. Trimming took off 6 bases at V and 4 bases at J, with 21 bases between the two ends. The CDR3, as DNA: TGTGCCAGCAGCCCGGGGCGGGGCAGTGGGGCCTATGGCTACACCTTC. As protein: CASSPGRGSGAYGYTF.

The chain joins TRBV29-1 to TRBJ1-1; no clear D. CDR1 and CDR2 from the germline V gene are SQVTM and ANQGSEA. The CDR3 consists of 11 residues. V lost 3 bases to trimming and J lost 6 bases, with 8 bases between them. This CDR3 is CSVDQEPEAFF. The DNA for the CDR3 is TGCAGCGTTGACCAGGAGCCTGAAGCTTTCTTT.

DNA of the CDR3: TGTGCCAGCAGAACACTCGTCGTGGGTGACACGCAGTATTTT. This gives the protein CASRTLVVGDTQYF. V gene TRBV27 combines with J gene TRBJ2-3; D remains unclear. Trimming removed 6 bases at V and 9 bases at J, with 19 bases between. This CDR3 is 14 amino acids long. Germline V gives CDR1 MNHEY, CDR2 SMNVEV (reference sequence).

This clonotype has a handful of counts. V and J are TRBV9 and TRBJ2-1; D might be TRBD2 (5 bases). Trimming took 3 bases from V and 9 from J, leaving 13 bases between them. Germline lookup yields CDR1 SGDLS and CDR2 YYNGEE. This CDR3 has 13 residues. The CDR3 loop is CASSAYSGGEQFF. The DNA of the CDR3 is TGTGCCAGCAGCGCCTACAGCGGTGGTGAGCAGTTCTTC. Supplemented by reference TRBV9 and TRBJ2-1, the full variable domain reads DSGVTQTPKHLITATGQRVTLRCSPRSGDLSVYWYQQSLDQGLQFLIQYYNGEERAKGNILERFSAQQFPDLHSELNLSSLELGDSALYFCASSAYSGGEQFFGPGTRLTVL.

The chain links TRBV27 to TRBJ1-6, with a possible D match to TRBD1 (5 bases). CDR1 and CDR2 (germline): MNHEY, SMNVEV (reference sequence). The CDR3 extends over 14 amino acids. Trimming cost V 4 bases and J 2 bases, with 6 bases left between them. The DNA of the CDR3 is TGTGCCAGCAGTTGGACAACCTATAATTCACCCCTCCACTTT. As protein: CASSWTTYNSPLHF.

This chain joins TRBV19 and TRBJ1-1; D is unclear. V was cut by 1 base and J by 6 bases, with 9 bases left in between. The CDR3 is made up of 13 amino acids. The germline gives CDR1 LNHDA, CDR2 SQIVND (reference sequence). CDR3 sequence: CASSIGPGAEAFF. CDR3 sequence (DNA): TGTGCCAGTAGTATAGGCCCGGGTGCTGAAGCTTTCTTT.

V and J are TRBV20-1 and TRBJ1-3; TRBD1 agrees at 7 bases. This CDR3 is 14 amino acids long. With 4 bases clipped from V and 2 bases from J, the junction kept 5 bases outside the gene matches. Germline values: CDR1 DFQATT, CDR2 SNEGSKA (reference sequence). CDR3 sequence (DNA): TGCAGTGCTACTGCCGACAGGGCTGGAAACACCATATATTTT. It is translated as CSATADRAGNTIYF.

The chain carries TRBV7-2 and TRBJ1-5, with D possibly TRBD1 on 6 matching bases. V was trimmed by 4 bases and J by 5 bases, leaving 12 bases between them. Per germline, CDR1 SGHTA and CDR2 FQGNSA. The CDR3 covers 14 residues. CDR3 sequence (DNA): TGTGCCAGCAGCTCGGGACAACAGTATCAGCCCCAGCATTTT. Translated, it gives CASSSGQQYQPQHF.

The CDR3 loop is CSASDQGVRNEKLFF. DNA for the CDR3: TGCAGTGCTAGTGACCAGGGAGTAAGGAATGAAAAACTGTTTTTT. V is TRBV20-1 and J is TRBJ1-4; D perhaps matches TRBD1 (5 bases). Trimming pared 3 bases from V and 5 bases from J, leaving 16 bases between. The germline V gene encodes CDR1 DFQATT and CDR2 SNEGSKA (reference sequence). The CDR3 is 15 amino acids.